The 7 T cell receptor beta chains reported below all come from one sample, sequenced in a study of blood T cell repertoires in COVID-19. The assay was immunoSEQ multiplex PCR, and TCRdb's table has in-frame clones only and misses some. The sample holds 180,000 or so clones, 80% to 85% seen once. What was sequenced was peripheral blood. The receptors were sampled from a human donor with acute or convalescent COVID-19. The donor label of this sample is uncertain.

V and J are TRBV2 and TRBJ2-3; 7 bases fit TRBD1. The CDR3 has 14 amino acids. CDR1 SNHLY and CDR2 FYNNEI come from the germline V gene. Germline trimming cut 11 bases from V and 0 bases from J; bases unmatched to any gene: 8. The CDR3: CAWDGQASTDTQYF. The CDR3 coding sequence is TGTGCCTGGGATGGACAGGCGAGCACAGATACGCAGTATTTT.

V gene TRBV9 combines with J gene TRBJ1-2; 7 bases line up with TRBD1. V dropped 4 bases and J dropped 2; count of bases not matched to a gene: 2. This CDR3 has 13 amino acids. Germline V gene sequence: CDR1 SGDLS, CDR2 YYNGEE. This CDR3 reads CASSPQGNYGYTF. The CDR3 DNA reads TGTGCCAGCAGCCCACAGGGGAACTATGGCTACACCTTC.

This clone is a singleton in its sample. The V call is TRBV6-5, the J call TRBJ1-1; D remains ambiguous. The CDR3 sequence is 13 residues long. The V end lost 10 bases, the J end lost 3 bases, and 15 bases lay between the germline ends. In germline, CDR1 is MNHEY, CDR2 SVGAGI. The DNA for the CDR3 is TGTGCCACCTCGTCGGGTCGGGACACTGAAGCTTTCTTT. It codes for CATSSGRDTEAFF.

This chain links TRBV5-5 with TRBJ1-2; D is perhaps TRBD1 (6 bases). CDR1 and CDR2 (germline): SGHKS, YYEKEE (reference sequence). Trimming cost V 4 bases and J 11 bases, with 24 bases left between them. The CDR3 has 15 residues. The CDR3 sequence is CASSRDPGHLSGYTF. In DNA form, the CDR3 reads TGTGCCAGCAGCCGCGATCCGGGACATCTTTCGGGGTACACCTTC.

The rearrangement links TRBV6-2 or TRBV6-3 to TRBJ1-1, with a possible D match to TRBD1 (6 bases). CDR1 MNHEY and CDR2 SVGEGT come from the germline V gene. The CDR3 is 14 amino acids. The germline V and J ends were trimmed by 5 bases and 11 bases, with 21 bases remaining between them. As DNA, the CDR3 is TGTGCCAGCAGTCTCACCCCCAGGGGTGGGTGGGCTTTCTTT. Translated: CASSLTPRGGWAFF.

The chain is built from TRBV25-1 and TRBJ2-7; 7 bases line up with TRBD2. The CDR3 runs to 12 residues. Losses at the gene ends were 9 bases for V and 7 bases for J; bases not matched to a gene: 9. Germline V gene lookup returns CDR1 MGHDK and CDR2 SYGVNS. The CDR3 DNA sequence: TGTGCCAGAGGGAGGGGACGGTATGAGCAGTACTTC. Its protein product is CARGRGRYEQYF.

Here the CDR3 reads CASSWASTDTQYF. As DNA, the CDR3 is TGTGCCAGCAGTTGGGCTAGCACAGATACGCAGTATTTT. The gene calls are TRBV12-3 or TRBV12-4 and TRBJ2-3; unclear D gene. This CDR3 spans 13 amino acids. Trimming removed 4 bases at V and 0 bases at J, with 5 bases between.